This is a list of T cell receptor beta chains from one sample in a study of T cells in Graves' hyperthyroidism and ophthalmopathy. TCRdb re-derived calls from the multiplex PCR reads in MiXCR, one entry per CDR3 protein. This table has roughly 840,000 distinct CDR3 sequences, 38% appearing once. The sample consisted of blood. The receptor source for this set is a man aged 18 to 29 with Graves' hyperthyroidism. Each CDR3 is given with its conserved first and last residue. A D gene is named only where the DNA matches it firmly. Expanded clones are given a class, and other clones once, few, many or no size at all.

size,J,D,V,length,CDR3,DNA
.,TRBJ2-5,TRBD2,TRBV2,14,CASSGTSGAQTQYF,TGTGCCAGCAGCGGGACTAGCGGGGCTCAGACCCAGTACTTC
few,TRBJ2-7,.,TRBV2,14,CASSETERFYEQYF,TGTGCCAGCAGTGAGACGGAGCGGTTCTACGAGCAGTACTTC
once,TRBJ1-1,TRBD1,TRBV15,12,CATRDRGTEAFF,TGTGCCACTAGAGACAGGGGCACTGAAGCTTTCTTT
.,TRBJ1-1,.,TRBV5-6,13,CASSPRGSAEAFF,TGTGCCAGCAGCCCCCGGGGGTCGGCTGAAGCTTTCTTT
many,TRBJ1-3,.,TRBV9,14,CASSVEVQGNTIYF,TGTGCCAGCAGCGTAGAAGTTCAGGGAAACACCATATATTTT
few,TRBJ2-7,.,TRBV12-3/TRBV12-4,14,CASSLPGRSYEQYF,TGTGCCAGCAGTTTACCAGGGAGATCCTACGAGCAGTACTTC
.,TRBJ1-1,.,TRBV29-1,12,CSLWGPNTEAFF,TGCAGCTTGTGGGGACCTAACACTGAAGCTTTCTTT
few,TRBJ1-5,TRBD1,TRBV7-8,16,CASSLADRGLSQPQHF,TGTGCCAGCAGCTTAGCGGACAGGGGGCTCAGTCAGCCCCAGCATTTT
.,TRBJ2-6,.,TRBV7-3,15,CASSLPVGGANVLTF,TGTGCCAGCAGCCTACCGGTGGGTGGGGCCAACGTCCTGACTTTC
.,TRBJ1-4,.,TRBV15,14,CATSRDAVGEKLFF,TGTGCCACCAGCAGAGACGCGGTGGGGGAAAAACTGTTTTTT
many,TRBJ2-7,.,TRBV15,11,CATSDHYEQYF,TGTGCCACCAGCGATCACTACGAGCAGTACTTC
many,TRBJ1-4,.,TRBV2,13,CASEGTDLEKLFF,TGTGCCAGCGAAGGGACGGACCTTGAAAAACTGTTTTTT
.,TRBJ2-5,TRBD1,TRBV20-1,14,CSASGQGFQETQYF,TGCAGTGCTTCGGGACAGGGTTTTCAGGAGACCCAGTACTTC
few,TRBJ2-7,TRBD2,TRBV19,15,CAGKCRGVRFYEQYF,TGTGCCGGTAAATGCCGGGGGGTACGTTTCTACGAGCAGTACTTC
.,TRBJ1-2,.,TRBV7-9,13,CASSLVGDGGYTF,TGTGCCAGCAGCCTGGTGGGGGACGGTGGCTACACCTTC
.,TRBJ1-4,TRBD1,TRBV7-8,14,CPSSFGTVNEKLFF,TGTCCCAGCAGCTTCGGGACAGTGAATGAAAAACTGTTTTTT
few,TRBJ2-7,.,TRBV29-1,14,CSVSTEGTTYEQYF,TGCAGCGTTTCAACGGAGGGGACAACCTACGAGCAGTACTTC
.,TRBJ2-7,.,TRBV29-1,13,CSLRQDTAGEQYF,TGCAGCTTGCGGCAGGACACGGCCGGCGAGCAGTACTTC
many,TRBJ1-1,.,TRBV7-8,12,CASSLEGGEAFF,TGTGCCAGCAGCTTAGAGGGCGGTGAAGCTTTCTTT
.,TRBJ2-5,.,TRBV14,18,CASSQTDGTPRGGETQYF,TGTGCCAGCAGCCAGACGGACGGAACCCCTAGAGGGGGAGAGACCCAGTACTTC
few,TRBJ1-3,.,TRBV2,13,CASSYDPEHTIYF,TGTGCCAGCAGTTACGACCCGGAGCACACCATATATTTT
.,TRBJ2-5,TRBD2,TRBV13,15,CASSYSGGLIETQYF,TGTGCCAGCAGTTACTCGGGGGGGCTGATAGAGACCCAGTACTTC
few,TRBJ1-6,.,TRBV12-3/TRBV12-4,14,CASSFSGGGSPLHF,TGTGCCAGCAGTTTTAGCGGGGGCGGTTCACCCCTCCACTTT